This T cell receptor (beta chain) was sequenced for a study of T cell changes during pregnancy in multiple sclerosis. Generated by immunoSEQ multiplex PCR, the TCRdb table keeps only in-frame clones and is missing some. In the table there are about 55,000 clones, about nine tenths of which are singletons. Per the germline V gene, CDR1 is SGHDT and CDR2 is YYEEEE. Trimming removed 4 bases at V and 1 base at J, with 21 bases between. The CDR3 length is 18 residues. V and J are TRBV5-6 and TRBJ2-1, with a possible D match to TRBD2 (7 bases). The source material was CD4+ T cells from peripheral blood mononuclear cells, sampled in the first trimester of pregnancy. The TCR was taken from a female donor with multiple sclerosis, enrolled in a pregnancy study. This CDR3 is CASSGGASGTKSYNEQFF. For the CDR3, the DNA is TGTGCCAGCAGCGGGGGGGCTAGCGGCACAAAATCCTACAATGAGCAGTTCTTC.